A selection of T cell receptor beta chains follows, all from one sample in a study of shared clonotypes between healthy human individuals. This table comes from immunoSEQ multiplex PCR, and its TCRdb copy is limited to in-frame clones, with some not included. Of about 1.5 million clones listed, 95% to 99% were seen once; the top ten hold approximately 0.45%. Sequenced sample: naive CD4+ T cells sorted from blood. These receptors all come from a man aged 25-45 years in good health. CDR3s include the opening cysteine and the closing phenylalanine or tryptophan. A D gene is named only where the DNA matches it firmly. A row's size may be missing; if present it is once, few, many or a size class.

j_call d_call clone_size v_call cdr3_nt cdr3_aa
TRBJ2-7 TRBD1 - TRBV15 TGTGCCACCAGTAAAGACAGGGCAGCCTACGAGCAGTACTTC CATSKDRAAYEQYF
TRBJ1-2 - - TRBV10-1 TGCGCCAGCAGTGTTGGCAGGACCTATGGCTACACCTTC CASSVGRTYGYTF
TRBJ2-7 - once TRBV7-6 TGTGCCAGCAGCTTACTGGGCGGGGGCTACTCCTACGAGCAGTACTTC CASSLLGGGYSYEQYF
TRBJ2-7 TRBD1 - TRBV7-2 TGTGCCAGCAGCTTAGCGCGGGACAGGGAGGGCGAGCAGTACTTC CASSLARDREGEQYF
TRBJ1-5 - - TRBV2 TGTGCCAGCTCGGCCGCTAGCAATCAGCCCCAGCATTTT CASSAASNQPQHF
TRBJ2-5 TRBD2 - TRBV5-1 TGCGCCAGCAGCTTAGCGGGAGGAAGAGAGACCCAGTACTTC CASSLAGGRETQYF
TRBJ1-1 - - TRBV9 TGTGCCAGCAGCGTAGTGAGCGGGAACACTGAAGCTTTCTTT CASSVVSGNTEAFF
TRBJ2-7 TRBD1 - TRBV5-1 TGCGCCAGCAGCCGCGGGACAGGGGAAGACGAGCAGTACTTC CASSRGTGEDEQYF
TRBJ2-2 - - TRBV7-9 TGTGCCAGCAGCTCGCCCAGGACAATTACCGGGGAGCTGTTTTTT CASSSPRTITGELFF
TRBJ2-5 TRBD2 - TRBV9 TGTGCCAGCAGCAAACGGTTAGCGGGATCTCAAGAGACCCAGTACTTC CASSKRLAGSQETQYF
TRBJ2-1 - - TRBV5-1 TGCGCCAGCAGCTTGCCCTCAAACCGGGACCGAGAATACAATGAGCAGTTCTTC CASSLPSNRDREYNEQFF
TRBJ2-7 TRBD1 - TRBV5-1 TGCGCCAGCAGCTTGGACAGGGGGCGAACCTACGAGCAGTACTTC CASSLDRGRTYEQYF
TRBJ2-7 - once TRBV5-1 TGCGCCAGCAGCTCGCAGGATGACTACGAGCAGTACTTC CASSSQDDYEQYF
TRBJ2-7 TRBD2 - TRBV6-1 TGTGCCAGCAGTGTGAGCGGGAGGGATTACGAGCAGTACTTC CASSVSGRDYEQYF
TRBJ1-1 - - TRBV11-2 TGTGCCAGCAGCCCGGGCTATCCGAACACTGAAGCTTTCTTT CASSPGYPNTEAFF
TRBJ2-1 - - TRBV6-1 TGTGCCAGCAGTGAATCGGGTCCCCCGTACAATGAGCAGTTCTTC CASSESGPPYNEQFF
TRBJ2-7 - - TRBV10-2 TGCGCCAGCACGGTGGGGAGGTCCTCCTACGAGCAGTACTTC CASTVGRSSYEQYF
TRBJ1-1 - - TRBV7-2 TGTGCCAGCAGCTTAATCATGTCGGGTGAAGCTTTCTTT CASSLIMSGEAFF
TRBJ2-7 TRBD2 - TRBV5-5 TGTGCCAGCAGCTTAAGTTGGACTAGCGACTACGAGCAGTACTTC CASSLSWTSDYEQYF
TRBJ1-3 - - TRBV9 TGTGCCAGCAGCGTAGACCGGGTCTCTGGAAACACCATATATTTT CASSVDRVSGNTIYF
TRBJ2-4 - - TRBV6-1 TGTGCCAGCAGTGAAGGGGTATCATGGGTAGGCATTCAGTACTTC CASSEGVSWVGIQYF
TRBJ2-1 TRBD2 - TRBV25-1 TGTGCCAGCAGTAAACAAGCGGGAATTGAGCAGTTCTTC CASSKQAGIEQFF
TRBJ1-4 - - TRBV21-1 TGTGCCAGCACCAAATACAGGGGGAAGAATGAAAAACTGTTTTTT CASTKYRGKNEKLFF
TRBJ2-7 - - TRBV7-9 TGTGCCAGCACCGGCCTCCACGAGCAGTACTTC CASTGLHEQYF
TRBJ2-4 - - TRBV4-1 TGCGCCAGCAGCCAAGGAGTGCAAGAGCGAGCCAAAAACATTCAGTACTTC CASSQGVQERAKNIQYF
TRBJ2-3 - - TRBV6-5 TGTGCCAGCAGCCTATTCGGATTTGGCACAGATACGCAGTATTTT CASSLFGFGTDTQYF
TRBJ2-3 - - TRBV5-1 TGCGCCAGCAGCTTGCAGGGTGTGGGGAGCACAGATACGCAGTATTTT CASSLQGVGSTDTQYF
TRBJ2-7 - - TRBV11-1 TGTGCCAGCAGTTCCGGGACTTCTTGGGAGCAGTACTTC CASSSGTSWEQYF
TRBJ2-7 TRBD1 - TRBV5-1 TGCGCCAGCAGCGGGGCCGGGACAGGGATCAACGAGCAGTACTTC CASSGAGTGINEQYF
TRBJ1-4 - - TRBV28 TGTGCCAGCAGTTTACAACGGGGGAATGAAAAACTGTTTTTT CASSLQRGNEKLFF
TRBJ2-7 - - TRBV14 TGTGCCAGCAGCCAAGATTCAGGGTATTTCAACGAGCAGTACTTC CASSQDSGYFNEQYF
TRBJ2-5 - - TRBV5-1 TGCGCCAGCAGCATAGCAGAGACCCAGTACTTC CASSIAETQYF
TRBJ1-2 - few TRBV6-6 TGTGCCAGCAGAGGACAGACCCTTGATGGCTACACCTTC CASRGQTLDGYTF
TRBJ1-5 - - TRBV28 TGTGCCAGCAGCAAATTGGGGCAGCCCCAGCATTTT CASSKLGQPQHF
TRBJ2-5 TRBD2 - TRBV9 TGTGCCAGCAGTGGGAGACTAGCGAAGACCCAGTACTTC CASSGRLAKTQYF
TRBJ2-3 - - TRBV7-6 TGTGCCAGCAGCCCCTATAGCGCAAGCACAGATACGCAGTATTTT CASSPYSASTDTQYF
TRBJ2-7 - - TRBV4-3 TGCGCCAGCAGCCAAGTAATGGCGCGGGGTGAGCAGTACTTC CASSQVMARGEQYF
TRBJ2-1 - - TRBV10-2 TGCGCCAGCTTAGAGGGGCTAGCACCCCACAATGAGCAGTTCTTC CASLEGLAPHNEQFF
TRBJ2-7 TRBD2 - TRBV7-6 TGTGCCAGCAGACGGCGGGAGGGCTACGAGCAGTACTTC CASRRREGYEQYF
TRBJ2-2 - - TRBV7-8 TGTGCCAGCAGCTTAAGGGAAGGACAAAACGGGGAGCTGTTTTTT CASSLREGQNGELFF
TRBJ2-3 - - TRBV18 TGTGCCAGCTCACCGGGGAGGGGGTCAGATACGCAGTATTTT CASSPGRGSDTQYF
TRBJ2-7 - - TRBV5-4 TGTGCCAGCAGCTTGGGGGTCTACAGGAATCCCTACGAGCAGTACTTC CASSLGVYRNPYEQYF
TRBJ2-5 - - TRBV5-1 TGCGCCAGCAGCTTCGGCCGGACAGAAGAGACCCAGTACTTC CASSFGRTEETQYF
TRBJ1-1 TRBD1 once TRBV5-1 TGCGCCAGCAGCTTTCAAGGGGGCGGCACTGAAGCTTTCTTT CASSFQGGGTEAFF
TRBJ2-7 - once TRBV9 TGTGCCAGCAGCGTATCGGGAGACCCCTACGAGCAGTACTTC CASSVSGDPYEQYF
TRBJ2-1 TRBD1 - TRBV6-1 TGTGCCAGCAGTGAAAGAGGACAGGGTGGCAACAATGAGCAGTTCTTC CASSERGQGGNNEQFF